This TCR beta chain was recorded in a study of diagnostic markers for celiac disease (dated by TCRdb to 2019 to 2021). Going by frequency alone, this clonotype is medium-sized (0.01 to 0.1%); a count is unavailable. Its antigen is still unknown. Per the germline V gene (reference sequence), DFQATT is the CDR1 and SNEGSKA is the CDR2. The CDR3 starts with the cysteine, ends with the phenylalanine, and has 16 residues. Only the protein is available. Reads for this sample came from an Illumina MiSeq. TCRdb reprocessed the public reads and reports one entry per CDR3 protein sequence, without DNA. This sample's table lists about 1,500 distinct CDR3 sequences. The top ten clones comprise around 15% of the sample.

Recombination linked TRBV20-1 to TRBJ2-6; TCRdb gives TRBD1 as the D gene, but with no DNA this cannot be confirmed. This receptor was taken from a human donor. What was sequenced was either unsorted cells or a sorted T cell fraction (not recorded which). The CDR3 is CSATPGANSGANVLTF.